One sample yielded the 21 T cell receptor beta chains listed below, sequenced in a study of T cell responses to AZD1222 COVID-19 vaccine. TCRdb's copy holds only in-frame clones and misses some; the assay was immunoSEQ multiplex PCR. The sample holds 150,000 to 200,000 clones, 90% to 95% seen once. The sequences come from peripheral blood, collected on day 0 of MenACWY control vaccination. All receptors derive from an adult in good health.

The V call is TRBV10-3, the J call TRBJ2-7, with TRBD1 matching over 11 bases. With V trimmed by 6 bases and J by 7 bases, 14 bases remained unmatched. The CDR3 covers 16 residues. The germline CDR1 and CDR2 sequences are ENHRY and SYGVKD. The DNA of the CDR3 is TGTGCCATCAGAATGACGGGACAGGGGGAACCTAGGGAGCAGTACTTC. Amino acid sequence: CAIRMTGQGEPREQYF.

V gene TRBV27 combines with J gene TRBJ1-6; a weak D match, TRBD1 (6 bases). This CDR3 region has 18 residues. V was cut by 4 bases and J by 4 bases, with 20 bases left in between. Looked up from germline, CDR1 is MNHEY and CDR2 is SMNVEV (reference sequence). The CDR3 reads CASSSPSSTGSYNSPLHF. CDR3 DNA sequence: TGTGCCAGCAGTTCCCCATCATCGACAGGTTCTTATAATTCACCCCTCCACTTT.

The gene calls are TRBV3-1 (or the pseudogene TRBV3-2) and TRBJ2-1; D is perhaps TRBD1 (6 bases). This CDR3 is 13 amino acids long. The germline gives CDR1 LGHDT, CDR2 YNNKEL (reference sequence). The V gene lost 5 bases and the J gene lost 7 bases, with 12 bases spanning the gap. In nucleotides, the CDR3 is TGTGCCAGCAGCTACAACAGGGCAAATGAGCAGTTCTTC. This sequence encodes CASSYNRANEQFF.

The chain uses TRBV14 and TRBJ1-5; maybe TRBD1 (5 bases). Germline CDR1 and CDR2: SGHDN and FVKESK. Trimming took off 6 bases at V and 7 bases at J, with 16 bases between the two ends. The CDR3 has 14 residues. The CDR3 DNA follows: TGTGCCAGCAGTATCGGGGAGGGGACGCAGCCCCAGCATTTT. Its translation: CASSIGEGTQPQHF. Together with reference TRBV14 and TRBJ1-5, the CDR3 gives the full variable domain: EAGVTQFPSHSVIEKGQTVTLRCDPISGHDNLYWYRRVMGKEIKFLLHFVKESKQDESGMPNNRFLAERTGGTYSTLKVQPAELEDSGVYFCASSIGEGTQPQHFGDGTRLSIL.

The chain carries TRBV3-1 (or the pseudogene TRBV3-2) and TRBJ2-7; 7 bases agree with TRBD1. CDR1 and CDR2 from the germline V gene are LGHDT and YNNKEL (reference sequence). This CDR3 comprises 13 residues. V was pared by 4 bases and J by 0 bases, with 0 bases of the junction left unmatched. The CDR3 protein is CASSRQGSYEQYF. CDR3 coding DNA: TGTGCCAGCAGCCGACAGGGCTCCTACGAGCAGTACTTC.

The rearrangement joins TRBV28 to TRBJ2-5, with no clear D. V dropped 5 bases and J dropped 1 base, with 2 bases sitting between them. The CDR3 extends over 11 amino acids. Germline V gene sequence: CDR1 MDHEN, CDR2 SYDVKM. CDR3 DNA sequence: TGTGCCAGCAGTACCCAAGAGACCCAGTACTTC. Translation: CASSTQETQYF. Full variable domain (rest looked up from reference TRBV28 and TRBJ2-5): DVKVTQSSRYLVKRTGEKVFLECVQDMDHENMFWYRQDPGLGLRLIYFSYDVKMKEKGDIPEGYSVSREKKERFSLILESASTNQTSMYLCASSTQETQYFGPGTRLLVL.

J is TRBJ2-6 and V is TRBV7-8; D is perhaps TRBD1 (6 bases). Per the germline V gene, CDR1 is SGHVS and CDR2 is FQNEAQ. This CDR3 spans 17 amino acids. V lost 5 bases, J lost 3 bases, and 17 bases lay in between. CDR3 in DNA: TGTGCCAGCAGCAGCCATCGGACAGTAATTGGGGCCAACGTCCTGACTTTC. Protein product: CASSSHRTVIGANVLTF.

This clone was seen once. V and J are TRBV6-5 and TRBJ1-3, with TRBD1 as a possible D gene (5 bases). Trimming left V 2 bases short and J 7 bases short, with 12 bases between. This CDR3 spans 14 amino acids. Germline V lookup: CDR1 MNHEY, CDR2 SVGAGI. CDR3 residues: CASSYGTAENTIYF. DNA of the CDR3: TGTGCCAGCAGTTACGGGACGGCTGAGAACACCATATATTTT.

This clone was detected a few times. The CDR3 DNA is TGTGCCAGCAGCGTAGCTACGCAGGGCGGGGCCCTCCACTTT. Protein: CASSVATQGGALHF. The chain employs TRBV9 and TRBJ1-6, with a weak D call TRBD1 (5 bases). Trimming left V 0 bases short and J 14 bases short, with 15 bases between. The CDR3 spans 14 residues. In germline, CDR1 is SGDLS, CDR2 YYNGEE.

The sample holds one count of this clone. The J gene is TRBJ1-2, the V gene TRBV19; TRBD1 is a possible D gene (5 bases). This CDR3 has 14 residues. V was shortened by 7 bases and J by 0 bases, with 12 bases between the two germline ends. CDR1 and CDR2 (germline): LNHDA, SQIVND (reference sequence). CDR3 amino acids: CASMGTEPNYGYTF. In nucleotides, the CDR3 is TGTGCCAGTATGGGGACTGAACCTAACTATGGCTACACCTTC.

This clone was detected a few times. The chain couples TRBV4-2 to TRBJ1-5, with D perhaps matching TRBD1 (6 bases). CDR3 size: 16 residues. In germline, CDR1 is LGHNA, CDR2 YNFKEQ. V was trimmed by 0 bases and J by 1 base, leaving 10 bases between them. For the CDR3, the DNA is TGTGCCAGCAGCCAAGATCAGGGGATGAGCAATCAGCCCCAGCATTTT. Protein sequence: CASSQDQGMSNQPQHF.

V gene TRBV11-3 combines with J gene TRBJ2-7; tentative D call: TRBD1 (5 bases). V was cut by 1 base and J by 7 bases, with 14 bases left in between. The CDR3 has 14 residues. Germline V gives CDR1 SGHNT, CDR2 YENEEA. DNA for the CDR3: TGTGCCAGCAGCTTAGGCAGGGCCGTGGGGGAGCAGTACTTC. Its translation: CASSLGRAVGEQYF.

The V gene is TRBV10-2, the J gene TRBJ2-1; weak D call: TRBD1 (5 bases). V lost 1 base to trimming and J lost 6 bases, with 16 bases between them. Germline V gene lookup returns CDR1 WSHSY and CDR2 SAAADI. The length of the CDR3 is 16 residues. The CDR3 DNA reads as TGCGCCAGCAGTGAGTTTGGGCAGTCCAGGGTCAATGAGCAGTTCTTC. It is translated as CASSEFGQSRVNEQFF.

The chain recombines TRBV6-5 with TRBJ2-5; 7 bases align to TRBD1. This CDR3 has 15 residues. V shed 4 bases and J 4 bases; nucleotides not matched to a gene: 9. Germline V gene data show CDR1 as MNHEY and CDR2 as SVGAGI. CDR3 sequence: CASSSLQGMGETQYF. The CDR3 region has the DNA TGTGCCAGCAGTTCCCTACAGGGGATGGGAGAGACCCAGTACTTC.

The J gene is TRBJ2-1, the V gene TRBV7-3; D not certain. V lost 3 bases to trimming and J lost 5 bases, with 8 bases between them. The germline V gene has CDR1 SGHTA and CDR2 FQGTGA. The CDR3 contains 13 residues. CDR3 loop: CASSLFSNNEQFF. The CDR3 DNA reads TGTGCCAGCAGCTTGTTTAGTAACAATGAGCAGTTCTTC. Looking up the rest from reference TRBV7-3 and TRBJ2-1 gives the full variable domain: GAGVSQTPSNKVTEKGKYVELRCDPISGHTALYWYRQSLGQGPEFLIYFQGTGAADDSGLPNDRFFAVRPEGSVSTLKIQRTERGDSAVYLCASSLFSNNEQFFGPGTRLTVL.

The rearrangement links TRBV28 to TRBJ1-2; D call uncertain. Germline V gives CDR1 MDHEN, CDR2 SYDVKM. Trimming pared 7 bases from V and 4 bases from J, leaving 16 bases between. The CDR3 covers 14 residues. The CDR3, as DNA: TGTGCCAGCACCCCTTCGGACGGACTCTATGGCTACACCTTC. This gives the protein CASTPSDGLYGYTF.

In its sample, this clone was seen once. Other DNA sequences of this sample code for an identical CDR3. The rearrangement joins TRBV27 to TRBJ2-5; D is unclear. V was clipped by 6 bases and J by 2 bases, with 13 bases between them. Looked up from germline, CDR1 is MNHEY and CDR2 is SMNVEV (reference sequence). This CDR3 comprises 14 residues. Written as DNA, the CDR3 is TGTGCCAGCAGCCCTGGCCGGTCTCAAGAGACCCAGTACTTC. It is translated as CASSPGRSQETQYF.

This clone was found once. The V call is TRBV20-1, the J call TRBJ1-1, with D hard to call. V shed 1 base and J shed 7 bases, with 7 bases lying between them. The CDR3 runs 11 residues. CDR1 is DFQATT and CDR2 is SNEGSKA in the germline V gene (reference sequence). The CDR3 here is CSARVAREAFF. In DNA form, the CDR3 reads TGCAGTGCTAGAGTTGCGCGTGAAGCTTTCTTT.

The chain carries TRBV15 and TRBJ2-5; 7 nucleotides align to TRBD2. Trimming cost V 2 bases and J 4 bases; bases outside gene matches: 4. CDR1 is LNHNV and CDR2 is YYDKDF in the germline V gene (reference sequence). CDR3 length: 14 residues. CDR3 nucleotide sequence: TGTGCCACCAGCAGACCTGGACTAGTAGAGACCCAGTACTTC. Translation gives CATSRPGLVETQYF. The full variable domain, its missing parts supplied by reference TRBV15 and TRBJ2-5, is DAMVIQNPRYQVTQFGKPVTLSCSQTLNHNVMYWYQQKSSQAPKLLFHYYDKDFNNEADTPDNFQSRRPNTSFCFLDIRSPGLGDTAMYLCATSRPGLVETQYFGPGTRLLVL.

This clone occurred once. The chain links TRBV7-8 to TRBJ1-1; D unresolved. V lost 5 bases, J lost 7 bases, and 8 bases lay in between. The germline CDR1 and CDR2 sequences are SGHVS and FQNEAQ. There are 11 residues in the CDR3. CDR3 DNA: TGTGCCAGCAGCCTCAGGTATGAAGCTTTCTTT. It yields the protein CASSLRYEAFF.

V gene TRBV7-2 combines with J gene TRBJ2-7; 10 bases line up with TRBD1. V shed 5 bases, J shed 2 bases, and the junction held 6 bases outside the gene matches. CDR1 SGHTA and CDR2 FQGNSA come from the germline V gene. CDR3 size: 15 residues. Written as DNA, the CDR3 is TGTGCCAGCAGCCTCGACAGGGGGCCTCCCTACGAGCAGTACTTC. It codes for CASSLDRGPPYEQYF.